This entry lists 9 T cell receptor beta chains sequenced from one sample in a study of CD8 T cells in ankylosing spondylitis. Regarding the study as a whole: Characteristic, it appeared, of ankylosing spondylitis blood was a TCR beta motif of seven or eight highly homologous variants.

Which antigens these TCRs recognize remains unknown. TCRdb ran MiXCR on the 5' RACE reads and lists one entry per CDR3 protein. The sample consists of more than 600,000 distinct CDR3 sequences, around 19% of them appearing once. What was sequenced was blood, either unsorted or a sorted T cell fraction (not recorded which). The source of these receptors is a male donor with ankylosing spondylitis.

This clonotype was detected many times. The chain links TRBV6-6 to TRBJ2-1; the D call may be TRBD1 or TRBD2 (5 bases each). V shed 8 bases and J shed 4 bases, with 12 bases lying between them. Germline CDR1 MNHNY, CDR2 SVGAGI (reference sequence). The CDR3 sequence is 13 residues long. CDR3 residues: CASGTTDYNEQFF. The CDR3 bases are TGTGCCAGCGGGACGACAGATTACAATGAGCAGTTCTTC.

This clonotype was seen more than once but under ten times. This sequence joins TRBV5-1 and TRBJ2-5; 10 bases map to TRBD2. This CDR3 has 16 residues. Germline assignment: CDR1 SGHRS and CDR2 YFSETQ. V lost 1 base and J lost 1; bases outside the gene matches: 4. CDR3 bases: TGCGCCAGCAGCTTGATGGCTAGCGGGGGCCAAGAGACCCAGTACTTC. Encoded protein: CASSLMASGGQETQYF.

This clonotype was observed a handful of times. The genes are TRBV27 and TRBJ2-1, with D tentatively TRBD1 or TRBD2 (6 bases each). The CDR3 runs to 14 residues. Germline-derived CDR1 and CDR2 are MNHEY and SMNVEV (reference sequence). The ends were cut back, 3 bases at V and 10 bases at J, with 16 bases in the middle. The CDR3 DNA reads TGTGCCAGCAGTTTGACCTGGGGGGCGTCGGAGCAGTTCTTC. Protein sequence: CASSLTWGASEQFF.

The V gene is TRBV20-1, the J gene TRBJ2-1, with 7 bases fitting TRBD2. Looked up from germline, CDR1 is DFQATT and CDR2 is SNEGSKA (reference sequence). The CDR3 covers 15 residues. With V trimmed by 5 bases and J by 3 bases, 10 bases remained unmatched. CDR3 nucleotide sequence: TGCAGTGCTCAGGAACCGAGGACTAGCTACAATGAGCAGTTCTTC. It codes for CSAQEPRTSYNEQFF.

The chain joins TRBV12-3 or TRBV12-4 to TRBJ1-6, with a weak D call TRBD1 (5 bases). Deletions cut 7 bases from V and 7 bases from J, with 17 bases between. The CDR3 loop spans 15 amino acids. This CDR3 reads CASNERGGRNSPLHF. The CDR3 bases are TGTGCCAGCAACGAACGGGGGGGGAGGAATTCACCCCTCCACTTT.

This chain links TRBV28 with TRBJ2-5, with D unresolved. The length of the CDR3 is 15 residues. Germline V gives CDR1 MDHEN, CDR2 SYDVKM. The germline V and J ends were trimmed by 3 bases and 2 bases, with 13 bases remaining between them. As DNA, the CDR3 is TGTGCCAGCAGTTTGGGAACTACCTTACAAGAGACCCAGTACTTC. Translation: CASSLGTTLQETQYF.

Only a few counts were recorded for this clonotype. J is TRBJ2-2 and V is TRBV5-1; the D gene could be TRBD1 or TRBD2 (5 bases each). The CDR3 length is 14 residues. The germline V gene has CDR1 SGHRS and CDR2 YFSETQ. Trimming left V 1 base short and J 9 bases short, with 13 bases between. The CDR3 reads CASSLRGGHRELFF. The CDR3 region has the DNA TGCGCCAGCAGCTTGCGGGGCGGCCACCGGGAGCTGTTTTTT.

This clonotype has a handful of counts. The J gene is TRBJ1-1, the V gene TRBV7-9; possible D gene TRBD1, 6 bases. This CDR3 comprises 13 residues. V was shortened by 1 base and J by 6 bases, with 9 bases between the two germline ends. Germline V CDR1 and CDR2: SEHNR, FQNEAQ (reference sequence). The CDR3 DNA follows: TGTGCCAGCAGCTTAGGGGCAGGGGCTGAAGCTTTCTTT. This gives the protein CASSLGAGAEAFF.

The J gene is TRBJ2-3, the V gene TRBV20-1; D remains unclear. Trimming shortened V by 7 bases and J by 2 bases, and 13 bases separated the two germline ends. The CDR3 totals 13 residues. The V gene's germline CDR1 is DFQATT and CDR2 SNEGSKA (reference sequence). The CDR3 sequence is CSGGTLPTDTQYF. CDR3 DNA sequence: TGCAGTGGGGGAACACTACCCACAGATACGCAGTATTTT.